The rows below give T cell receptor beta chains drawn from one sample of a study of shared clonotypes between healthy human individuals. The table came from immunoSEQ multiplex PCR; TCRdb's copy has only in-frame clones and leaves some out. The sample gives 470,000 or so clones, around 73% of which show up once; around 11% is in the top ten. Sequenced: PBMCs. These receptors were taken from a woman aged 40 to 50 in good health. Some clones in this sample may be carry-over from other donors' samples. Both conserved end residues are trimmed from each CDR3.

cdr3_aa: ASSRDRGYNEQF
cdr3_length: 12
v_call: TRBV11-2
j_call: TRBJ2-1

cdr3_aa: ASSFWTSSGNTIY
cdr3_length: 13
v_call: TRBV11-2
j_call: TRBJ1-3

cdr3_aa: AWIKDLNTEAF
cdr3_length: 11
v_call: TRBV30
j_call: TRBJ1-1

cdr3_aa: ASSIRTSKNIQY
cdr3_length: 12
v_call: TRBV5-6
j_call: TRBJ2-4

cdr3_aa: ASSLVGSYNEQF
cdr3_length: 12
v_call: TRBV5-1
j_call: TRBJ2-1

cdr3_aa: ASSPQGLYEQY
cdr3_length: 11
v_call: TRBV18
j_call: TRBJ2-7

cdr3_aa: ARGAESTDTQY
cdr3_length: 11
v_call: TRBV27
j_call: TRBJ2-3

cdr3_aa: ASSLDIGEYGYT
cdr3_length: 12
v_call: TRBV13
j_call: TRBJ1-2

cdr3_aa: ASTLGGLAGNEQF
cdr3_length: 13
v_call: TRBV5-1
j_call: TRBJ2-1

cdr3_aa: ANRSYEQY
cdr3_length: 8
v_call: TRBV28
j_call: TRBJ2-7

cdr3_aa: ASSYGTNNEQF
cdr3_length: 11
v_call: TRBV27
j_call: TRBJ2-1

cdr3_aa: ASSPIQGPEAF
cdr3_length: 11
v_call: TRBV11-2
j_call: TRBJ1-1

cdr3_aa: ASRPSGRGTDTQY
cdr3_length: 13
v_call: TRBV28
j_call: TRBJ2-3

cdr3_aa: AISESPGQKNEKLF
cdr3_length: 14
v_call: TRBV10-3
j_call: TRBJ1-4

cdr3_aa: ASSLTVRATEAF
cdr3_length: 12
v_call: TRBV5-6
j_call: TRBJ1-1